The 21 T cell receptor beta chains below all came from one sample that was sequenced in a study of beta chain features in type 1 diabetes. Sequenced material consisted of expressed TCRB transcripts (all of the isolated RNA was reverse transcribed). The assay was immunoSEQ multiplex PCR, and TCRdb's table has in-frame clones only and misses some. The table includes about 320,000 clones, 14% detected once. Material for sequencing was central memory CD4+ T cells from blood. The receptors shown here come from a man under 40 in good health.

V and J are TRBV6-5 and TRBJ1-2, with 7 bases lining up with TRBD1. The V and J ends lost 5 bases and 4 bases, in that order; junction bases with no gene match: 4. Germline CDR1 is MNHEY and CDR2 is SVGAGI. The CDR3 consists of 13 residues. The CDR3 DNA is TGTGCCAGCAGTAGCTGGGACAGCTATGGCTACACCTTC. Translated, it gives CASSSWDSYGYTF.

The rearrangement uses TRBV7-2 and TRBJ1-5, with 8 bases fitting TRBD1. Germline-derived CDR1 and CDR2 are SGHTA and FQGNSA. CDR3 length equals 14 residues. With 5 bases clipped from V and 5 bases from J, the junction kept 5 bases outside the gene matches. CDR3 loop: CASSTGQGDQPQHF. DNA of the CDR3: TGTGCCAGCAGCACCGGACAGGGAGATCAGCCCCAGCATTTT.

The chain links TRBV10-2 to TRBJ2-3; the D is unclear. Trimming left V 2 bases short and J 6 bases short, with 3 bases between. CDR3 length: 11 residues. CDR1 is WSHSY, CDR2 SAAADI, per germline. The chain's CDR3 is CASSEADTQYF. The CDR3 nucleotides read TGCGCCAGCAGTGAGGCGGATACGCAGTATTTT.

The J gene is TRBJ2-3, the V gene TRBV6-1; D may be TRBD1 (6 bases). V was pared by 6 bases and J by 2 bases, with 15 bases between. This CDR3 is 15 amino acids long. Per the germline V gene, CDR1 is MNHNS and CDR2 is SASEGT. The CDR3 spells CASSQSGGYTDTQYF. CDR3 nucleotides: TGTGCCAGCAGCCAAAGTGGGGGCTACACAGATACGCAGTATTTT.

Concerning this clone itself: This CDR3 is also generated by other DNA sequences in the sample. V usage is TRBV6-5 and J usage is TRBJ2-3, with D unresolved. There are 14 residues in the CDR3. V lost 2 bases and J 0 bases, leaving 6 bases between the germline ends. Germline V CDR1 and CDR2: MNHEY, SVGAGI. The CDR3 DNA sequence: TGTGCCAGCAGTTACGCAGCTAGCACAGATACGCAGTATTTT. It yields the protein CASSYAASTDTQYF.

This clone was observed a handful of times. The rearrangement uses TRBV7-9 and TRBJ2-1; D gene ambiguous. Germline CDR1 and CDR2: SEHNR and FQNEAQ (reference sequence). The CDR3 sequence is 12 residues long. V shed 5 bases and J shed 5 bases, with 7 bases lying between them. The CDR3 coding sequence is TGTGCCAGCAGCCGGACGGACAATGAGCAGTTCTTC. Translation gives CASSRTDNEQFF.

The chain employs TRBV7-8 and TRBJ2-3; 14 bases are shared with TRBD2. CDR3 size: 16 residues. Germline V gene sequence: CDR1 SGHVS, CDR2 FQNEAQ. V shed 5 bases, J shed 5 bases, and the junction held 6 bases outside the gene matches. The CDR3 bases are TGTGCCAGCAGCCACGGACTAGCGGGAGGTATAGATACGCAGTATTTT. This sequence encodes CASSHGLAGGIDTQYF.

This clone was seen more than once but under ten times. The chain uses TRBV18 and TRBJ2-1; D not resolved. CDR1 and CDR2 (germline): KGHSH, LQKENI. Trimming removed 3 bases at V and 0 bases at J, with 6 bases between. CDR3 length: 14 amino acids. CDR3 DNA sequence: TGTGCCAGCTCACCGACGAGCTCCTACAATGAGCAGTTCTTC. This encodes CASSPTSSYNEQFF.

The chain carries TRBV2 and TRBJ1-2, with a tentative D call TRBD1 (6 bases). The CDR3 covers 14 residues. The V end was cut by 4 bases, the J end by 0 bases, with 9 bases between. Germline CDR1 is SNHLY and CDR2 is FYNNEI. CDR3 residues: CASSGQGTNYGYTF. CDR3 sequence (DNA): TGTGCCAGCAGTGGTCAGGGGACTAACTATGGCTACACCTTC. The variable domain in full, with the rest retrieved from reference TRBV2 and TRBJ1-2, is EPEVTQTPSHQVTQMGQEVILRCVPISNHLYFYWYRQILGQKVEFLVSFYNNEISEKSEIFDDQFSVERPDGSNFTLKIRSTKLEDSAMYFCASSGQGTNYGYTFGSGTRLTVV.

This clone was seen a handful of times. The chain carries TRBV2 and TRBJ2-7, with D perhaps given as TRBD1 or TRBD2 (7 bases each). In germline, CDR1 is SNHLY, CDR2 FYNNEI. The V gene lost 11 bases and the J gene lost 3 bases, with 23 bases spanning the gap. The length of the CDR3 is 15 residues. The CDR3: CASQSQGGGLYEQYV. CDR3 nucleotide sequence: TGTGCCTCTCAGTCGCAGGGAGGGGGCCTCTACGAGCAGTACGTC.

The chain employs TRBV7-2 and TRBJ2-7; D possibly corresponds to TRBD2 (6 bases). Trimming cost V 3 bases and J 5 bases, with 20 bases left between them. This CDR3 has 16 amino acids. CDR1 is SGHTA, CDR2 FQGNSA, per germline. CDR3 region: CASSFGVREAGHEQYF. CDR3 DNA sequence: TGTGCCAGCAGCTTCGGGGTGAGGGAGGCTGGGCACGAGCAGTACTTC.

This clone was counted a few times. The V gene is TRBV5-4, the J gene TRBJ2-7; D remains ambiguous. The length of the CDR3 is 12 residues. The germline V gene has CDR1 SGHNT and CDR2 YYREEE (reference sequence). Trimming cost V 4 bases and J 0 bases, with 5 bases left between them. This CDR3 reads CASSRNSYEQYF. CDR3 sequence (DNA): TGTGCCAGCAGCCGTAACTCCTACGAGCAGTACTTC.

The chain employs TRBV7-8 and TRBJ1-5; D not resolved. This CDR3 comprises 13 residues. The germline gives CDR1 SGHVS, CDR2 FQNEAQ. Trimming took off 3 bases at V and 5 bases at J, with 8 bases between the two ends. The CDR3 DNA follows: TGTGCCAGCAGCTTGACACAGCATCAGCCCCAGCATTTT. Translation: CASSLTQHQPQHF.

This clone was picked up a small number of times. The V gene is TRBV5-5, the J gene TRBJ1-5; tentatively, D is TRBD1 (5 bases). Trimming cost V 0 bases and J 7 bases, with 14 bases left between them. CDR3 length: 15 amino acids. Germline CDR1 is SGHKS and CDR2 is YYEKEE (reference sequence). DNA for the CDR3: TGTGCCAGCAGCTTGGGATCTTGGGGGAGCCAGCCCCAGCATTTT. It yields the protein CASSLGSWGSQPQHF.

This clone was recorded only once. The chain joins TRBV11-3 to TRBJ2-7, with D unresolved. The CDR3 runs 12 residues. The V end lost 5 bases, the J end lost 0 bases, and 5 bases lay between the germline ends. Germline assignment: CDR1 SGHNT and CDR2 YENEEA. The CDR3 spells CASSMSSYEQYV. As DNA, the CDR3 is TGTGCCAGCAGCATGAGCTCCTACGAGCAGTACGTC.

V usage is TRBV30 and J usage is TRBJ2-5, with D possibly TRBD1 on 5 matching bases. Per germline, CDR1 GTSNPN and CDR2 SVGIG (reference sequence). Trimming removed 4 bases from V and 3 bases from J, with 12 bases in between. The CDR3 length is 13 residues. The CDR3 is CAWKREDKETQYF. CDR3 nucleotide sequence: TGTGCCTGGAAGCGCGAGGACAAAGAGACCCAGTACTTC.

This chain connects TRBV5-1 to TRBJ2-1; 9 nucleotides align to TRBD1. The CDR3 contains 16 residues. Germline CDR1 SGHRS, CDR2 YFSETQ. J lost 6 bases, V lost 0 bases, and 7 bases had no gene match. CDR3 nucleotides: TGCGCCAGCAGCTTGGGCCCGGGACAGGGAACCAATGAGCAGTTCTTC. Protein: CASSLGPGQGTNEQFF.

This rearrangement joins TRBV6-6 to TRBJ1-3; D perhaps matches TRBD1 (5 bases). The CDR3 has 15 amino acids. CDR1 is MNHNY, CDR2 SVGAGI, per germline (reference sequence). V was trimmed by 4 bases and J by 0 bases, leaving 10 bases between them. The CDR3 DNA reads as TGTGCCAGCAGTTCTCTCAGGGTCTCTGGAAACACCATATATTTT. It is translated as CASSSLRVSGNTIYF.

The V and J genes are TRBV11-2 and TRBJ2-5, with D unresolved. The germline V gene encodes CDR1 SGHAT and CDR2 FQNNGV. V lost 4 bases and J lost 2, with 8 bases in between. The CDR3 loop spans 13 amino acids. The CDR3: CASSSSWQETQYF. The CDR3 bases are TGTGCCAGCAGCTCAAGTTGGCAAGAGACCCAGTACTTC.

This clone appeared many times. The V and J genes are TRBV18 and TRBJ2-4; 7 positions match TRBD1. Unmatched junction bases numbered 2, after V lost 5 bases and J lost 4 bases. CDR1 is KGHSH, CDR2 LQKENI, per germline. This CDR3 comprises 13 residues. CDR3 sequence reads: CASSTDRKNIQYF. In nucleotides, the CDR3 is TGTGCCAGCTCAACGGACAGGAAAAACATTCAGTACTTC.

This clone appeared a few times. The chain couples TRBV5-1 to TRBJ2-2; no reliable D call. This CDR3 is 17 amino acids long. Germline V gene sequence: CDR1 SGHRS, CDR2 YFSETQ. V lost 1 base and J lost 2, with 15 bases in between. In DNA form, the CDR3 reads TGCGCCAGCAGCTTGATTGGGTCTACCGGAAACACCGGGGAGCTGTTTTTT. It encodes CASSLIGSTGNTGELFF.